This T cell receptor (beta chain) was profiled in a study of blood T cell repertoires in COVID-19. As for the study in general: Sources were T cells, B-cell-depleted T cells, or PBMCs; the material itself was cDNA or gDNA.

Recruits, aged about 18 to 100 years, lived in 25 or so US areas. Before being deemed recovered, Cohort 3 donors had two negative PCRs, clearance, or symptom resolution. The assay was immunoSEQ multiplex PCR, and TCRdb's table has in-frame clones only and misses some. The sample lists around 300,000 clones, around 84% occurring once. The V gene lost 5 bases and the J gene lost 4 bases, with 11 bases spanning the gap. The germline CDR1 and CDR2 sequences are LNHDA and SQIVND (reference sequence). This CDR3 comprises 13 residues. Sequencing input: PBMCs or T cells enriched from blood (not recorded which). The chain carries TRBV19 and TRBJ1-2, with D tentatively TRBD1 (6 bases). The clonotype originates from a woman aged 50 to 65 who had recovered from COVID-19. The CDR3 reads CASSEQGSYGYTF. The CDR3 DNA follows: TGTGCCAGTAGTGAACAGGGCAGCTATGGCTACACCTTC. Using reference TRBV19 and TRBJ1-2 for the parts outside the CDR3, the full variable domain is DGGITQSPKYLFRKEGQNVTLSCEQNLNHDAMYWYRQDPGQGLRLIYYSQIVNDFQKGDIAEGYSVSREKKESFPLTVTSAQKNPTAFYLCASSEQGSYGYTFGSGTRLTVV.